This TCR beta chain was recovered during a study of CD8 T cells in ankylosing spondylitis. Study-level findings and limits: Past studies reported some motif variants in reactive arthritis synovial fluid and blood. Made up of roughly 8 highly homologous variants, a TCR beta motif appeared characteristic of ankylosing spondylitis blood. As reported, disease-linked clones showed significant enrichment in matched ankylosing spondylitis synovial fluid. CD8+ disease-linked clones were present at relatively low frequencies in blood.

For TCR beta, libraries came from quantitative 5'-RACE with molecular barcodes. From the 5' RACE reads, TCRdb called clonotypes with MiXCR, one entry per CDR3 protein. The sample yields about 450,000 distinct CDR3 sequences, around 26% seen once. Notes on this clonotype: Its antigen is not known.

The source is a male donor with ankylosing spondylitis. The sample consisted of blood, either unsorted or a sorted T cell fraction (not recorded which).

CDR3 bases: TGTGCCACCAGTGACTCACCGTGGGGGGTGGCAGATACGCAGTATTTT. Protein sequence: CATSDSPWGVADTQYF. The J gene is TRBJ2-3, the V gene TRBV24-1; tentative D call: TRBD2 (6 bases). Germline V gene data show CDR1 as KGHDR and CDR2 as SFDVKD. V lost 4 bases and J 4 bases, leaving 17 bases between the germline ends. CDR3 size: 16 residues.